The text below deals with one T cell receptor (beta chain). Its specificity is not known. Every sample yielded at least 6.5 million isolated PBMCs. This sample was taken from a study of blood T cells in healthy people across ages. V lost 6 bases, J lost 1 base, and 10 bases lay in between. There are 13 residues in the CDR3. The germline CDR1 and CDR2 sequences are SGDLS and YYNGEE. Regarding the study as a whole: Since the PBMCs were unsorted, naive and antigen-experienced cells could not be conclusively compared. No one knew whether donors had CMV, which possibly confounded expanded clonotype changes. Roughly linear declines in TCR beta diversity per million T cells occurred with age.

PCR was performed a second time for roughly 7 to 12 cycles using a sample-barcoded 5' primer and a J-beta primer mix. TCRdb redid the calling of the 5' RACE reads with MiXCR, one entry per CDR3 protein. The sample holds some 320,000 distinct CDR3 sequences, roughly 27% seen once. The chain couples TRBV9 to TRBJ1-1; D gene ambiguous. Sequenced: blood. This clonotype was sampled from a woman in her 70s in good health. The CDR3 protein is CASNIDENTEAFF. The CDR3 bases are TGTGCCAGCAACATAGACGAGAACACTGAAGCTTTCTTT.